This is a list of T cell receptor beta chains from one sample in a study of human T cells and chemical hapten exposure. TCRdb used MiXCR to reprocess the RACE reads, holding one entry per CDR3 protein. The top ten hold approximately 6.4% of the sample, which has roughly 180,000 distinct CDR3 sequences, about 22% seen once. Sequences were derived from whole blood, sampled in connection with sensitization to the hapten diphenylcyclopropenone (DPC). The receptors originated from a woman in her forties or fifties with alopecia areata. Some clones in this sample may be carry-over from other donors' samples. CDR3s include the opening cysteine and the closing phenylalanine or tryptophan. Fields, in order: CDR3 protein, CDR3 DNA, V gene, D gene, J gene, clone size. The D gene is left open where the match is weak. Clone size is not always given. Where it is, it says once, few, many or a class for expanded clones.

cdr3_aa: CASSPTSGAIEQYF
cdr3_nt: TGTGCCAGCAGCCCGACTAGCGGAGCTATCGAGCAGTACTTC
v_call: TRBV11-2
d_call: TRBD2
j_call: TRBJ2-7
clone_size: .

cdr3_aa: CASSKTGFPYNEQFF
cdr3_nt: TGTGCCAGCAGTAAGACAGGGTTCCCTTACAATGAGCAGTTCTTC
v_call: TRBV6-1
d_call: TRBD1
j_call: TRBJ2-1
clone_size: few

cdr3_aa: CASTRLDGELFF
cdr3_nt: TGTGCCAGCACCCGTCTTGACGGGGAGCTGTTTTTT
v_call: TRBV12-3/TRBV12-4
d_call: .
j_call: TRBJ2-2
clone_size: many

cdr3_aa: CSVVEAGETQYF
cdr3_nt: TGCAGCGTTGTGGAAGCGGGCGAGACCCAGTACTTC
v_call: TRBV29-1
d_call: .
j_call: TRBJ2-5
clone_size: .

cdr3_aa: CASSLPGNEQFF
cdr3_nt: TGCGCCAGCAGCTTACCCGGCAATGAGCAGTTCTTC
v_call: TRBV5-1
d_call: .
j_call: TRBJ2-1
clone_size: many

cdr3_aa: CASSQDRRVAGGGELFF
cdr3_nt: TGTGCCAGCAGCCAAGATCGGAGGGTAGCGGGAGGCGGGGAGCTGTTTTTT
v_call: TRBV4-2
d_call: TRBD2
j_call: TRBJ2-2
clone_size: .

cdr3_aa: CSASGLAGNTQYF
cdr3_nt: TGCAGTGCTAGCGGGCTAGCGGGGAATACGCAGTATTTT
v_call: TRBV20-1
d_call: TRBD2
j_call: TRBJ2-3
clone_size: few

cdr3_aa: CAISETQGAGNTIYF
cdr3_nt: TGTGCCATCAGTGAGACCCAGGGGGCTGGAAACACCATATATTTT
v_call: TRBV10-3
d_call: TRBD1
j_call: TRBJ1-3
clone_size: once

cdr3_aa: CASSPSLANTDTQYF
cdr3_nt: TGTGCCAGCAGCCCATCACTAGCGAACACAGATACGCAGTATTTT
v_call: TRBV7-3
d_call: TRBD2
j_call: TRBJ2-3
clone_size: .

cdr3_aa: CASSGDRGTGELFF
cdr3_nt: TGTGCCAGCAGCGGGGACAGGGGGACCGGGGAGCTGTTTTTT
v_call: TRBV9
d_call: TRBD1
j_call: TRBJ2-2
clone_size: few

cdr3_aa: CSASATQGRKANTEAFF
cdr3_nt: TGCAGTGCTAGTGCCACCCAGGGCCGCAAGGCTAACACTGAAGCTTTCTTT
v_call: TRBV20-1
d_call: .
j_call: TRBJ1-1
clone_size: .